The 10 T cell receptor beta chains listed next were all sequenced from one sample in a study of shared clonotypes between healthy human individuals. Sequencing was performed with immunoSEQ multiplex PCR; in TCRdb, only in-frame clones are kept and a portion is missing. The table shows about 2 million clones, with about 95% occurring only once. Sequences were obtained from naive CD4+ T cells sorted from blood. This sample's subset: CD45RA+ positively selected. All receptors come from a man between 18 and 29 years old in good health.

The chain joins TRBV27 to TRBJ1-5; a possible D gene is TRBD1 (5 bases). Deletions cut 5 bases from V and 12 bases from J, with 20 bases between. Germline CDR1 reads MNHEY; CDR2 reads SMNVEV (reference sequence). The CDR3 runs to 14 residues. The CDR3 nucleotides are TGTGCCAGCAGTCCAAAGACTAATATGGGGGTCCAGCATTTT. It translates to CASSPKTNMGVQHF.

The chain links TRBV28 to TRBJ1-2; no clear D gene. There are 12 residues in the CDR3. Per the germline V gene, CDR1 is MDHEN and CDR2 is SYDVKM. V lost 2 bases, J lost 8 bases, and 9 bases lay in between. DNA for the CDR3: TGTGCCAGCAGTTTAGGTTCCGGGGGCTACACCTTC. Protein: CASSLGSGGYTF.

J is TRBJ1-2 and V is TRBV25-1, with TRBD1 matching over 7 bases. Germline V gene sequence: CDR1 MGHDK, CDR2 SYGVNS. V lost 5 bases, J lost 1 base, and 4 bases stayed unmatched. The CDR3 has 14 residues. CDR3 DNA sequence: TGTGCCAGCAGTCTGACAGGGATTAACTATGGCTACACCTTC. Encoded protein: CASSLTGINYGYTF.

The chain carries TRBV2 and TRBJ1-1, with 7 bases that match TRBD1. This CDR3 comprises 12 residues. CDR1 SNHLY and CDR2 FYNNEI come from the germline V gene. The trim removed 5 bases at V and 7 bases at J, leaving 4 bases unmatched. The CDR3 sequence is CASSSRQGEAFF. As DNA, the CDR3 is TGTGCCAGCAGTAGCCGACAGGGTGAAGCTTTCTTT.

In regard to this clone: This sample also contains other DNA sequences that code for the same CDR3. V usage is TRBV30 and J usage is TRBJ1-5; D is ambiguous. The germline V gene has CDR1 GTSNPN and CDR2 SVGIG (reference sequence). Trimming removed 5 bases at V and 0 bases at J, with 8 bases between. This CDR3 spans 13 amino acids. The CDR3 is CAWSDGSNQPQHF. CDR3 in DNA: TGTGCCTGGTCGGACGGTAGCAATCAGCCCCAGCATTTT.

The chain carries TRBV27 and TRBJ2-7; TRBD1 aligns across 7 bases. CDR1 is MNHEY, CDR2 SMNVEV, per germline (reference sequence). The J segment lost 2 bases and the V segment lost 6 bases, leaving 7 bases of the junction unmatched. CDR3 length equals 14 residues. Here the CDR3 reads CASSFRQGAYEQYF. CDR3 coding DNA: TGTGCCAGCAGCTTCCGACAGGGTGCCTACGAGCAGTACTTC.

The V gene is TRBV7-8, the J gene TRBJ2-7, with 7 bases identical to TRBD2. Trimming cost V 0 bases and J 4 bases; bases outside gene matches: 6. Germline lookup yields CDR1 SGHVS and CDR2 FQNEAQ. The CDR3 consists of 15 residues. The CDR3 protein is CASSLAGGSRYEQYF. The CDR3 DNA sequence: TGTGCCAGCAGCTTAGCTGGCGGGAGTCGGTACGAGCAGTACTTC. Based on the CDR3 plus reference TRBV7-8 and TRBJ2-7, the full variable domain is GAGVSQSPRYKVAKRGQDVALRCDPISGHVSLFWYQQALGQGPEFLTYFQNEAQLDKSGLPSDRFFAERPEGSVSTLKIQRTQQEDSAVYLCASSLAGGSRYEQYFGPGTRLTVT.

In regard to this clone: Additional DNA sequences in this sample encode the identical CDR3. The gene calls are TRBV20-1 and TRBJ2-1, with D unclear. The ends were cut back, 2 bases at V and 5 bases at J, with 4 bases in the middle. The length of the CDR3 is 11 residues. CDR1 is DFQATT and CDR2 is SNEGSKA in the germline V gene (reference sequence). CDR3 residues: CSARSHNEQFF. The CDR3 DNA reads TGCAGTGCTAGATCGCACAATGAGCAGTTCTTC.

The chain uses TRBV18 and TRBJ1-3; D gene uncertain. The length of the CDR3 is 18 residues. Trimming removed 2 bases at V and 0 bases at J, with 17 bases between. CDR1 KGHSH and CDR2 LQKENI come from the germline V gene. CDR3 coding DNA: TGTGCCAGCTCACCAGCGGGCAGCCTCATTATCTCTGGAAACACCATATATTTT. This codes for CASSPAGSLIISGNTIYF.

This chain uses TRBV6-4 with TRBJ1-2; no clear D gene. The CDR3 consists of 11 residues. V gave up 8 bases and J gave up 6 bases, with 10 bases separating them. Looked up from germline, CDR1 is MRHNA and CDR2 is SNTAGT. This CDR3 is CASPGSDGYTF. As DNA, the CDR3 is TGTGCCAGCCCCGGATCCGATGGCTACACCTTC.